This T cell receptor (beta chain) was sequenced during a study of response to subunit inactivated influenza vaccine. TCRdb passed the RT-PCR reads through MiXCR, listing each CDR3 protein once. The data hold 500,000 or so distinct CDR3 sequences, with 15% to 20% observed a single time. V lost 3 bases and J lost 9, with 18 bases in between. The CDR3 covers 15 residues. The germline V gene encodes CDR1 SGHTA and CDR2 FQGNSA. This clonotype was picked up a small number of times. The chain employs TRBV7-2 and TRBJ2-1, with D possibly being TRBD2 (5 bases). Sequencing was performed on CD4+ T cells sorted from PBMCs, taken roughly 24 months after vaccination. This clonotype was obtained from a man between 45 and 75 years old who received an inactivated influenza vaccine. The CDR3 DNA reads as TGTGCCAGCAGCTTGGCGGGTCATAGAAGCGGTGAGCAGTTCTTC. This gives the protein CASSLAGHRSGEQFF.